Listed below are T cell receptor beta chains from one sample, sequenced in a study of blood T cell repertoires in COVID-19. Clones were sequenced by immunoSEQ multiplex PCR, and TCRdb holds only the in-frame ones, with some missing. The sample comprises about 160,000 clones, roughly four fifths of which are singletons, and around 19% rests with the top ten. The sample comprised peripheral blood. Source of these receptors: a woman at least 80 years old with acute or convalescent COVID-19. The CDR3 runs from the conserved cysteine through the conserved F or W. The order of the fields is D gene, V gene, clone size, J gene, CDR3 protein, CDR3 DNA. The D gene is left open where the match is weak. Clone size appears in some rows only: once, few, many, or a class for an expanded clone.

>NA|TRBV6-1|NA|TRBJ1-1
CASSERPGAEAFF
TGTGCCAGCAGTGAGAGGCCCGGGGCTGAAGCTTTCTTT
>NA|TRBV23-1|NA|TRBJ1-5
CASRKHRPLRRYSNQPQHF
TGCGCCAGCAGAAAACACAGGCCACTTAGACGGTATAGCAATCAGCCCCAGCATTTT
>NA|TRBV5-1|NA|TRBJ2-1
CASSFDSGEQFF
TGCGCCAGCAGCTTCGACTCCGGGGAGCAGTTCTTC
>NA|TRBV11-2|NA|TRBJ1-4
CASSLAPFVPATNEKLFF
TGTGCCAGCAGCTTAGCCCCTTTTGTTCCAGCAACTAATGAAAAACTGTTTTTT
>TRBD2|TRBV3-1/TRBV3-2|once|TRBJ2-1
CASTPNSLLAGINEQFF
TGTGCCAGCACCCCTAATAGTCTCCTAGCGGGAATCAATGAGCAGTTCTTC
>NA|TRBV27|NA|TRBJ2-3
CASRSTSTDTQYF
TGTGCCAGCCGCTCGACTAGCACAGATACGCAGTATTTT
>NA|TRBV23-1|NA|TRBJ2-1
CASSQIGGRNNEQFF
TGCGCCAGCAGTCAAATAGGTGGGCGAAACAATGAGCAGTTCTTC
>TRBD1|TRBV9|NA|TRBJ1-3
CASSARDSSGNTIYF
TGTGCCAGCAGCGCCCGGGACAGCTCTGGAAACACCATATATTTT
>NA|TRBV20-1|NA|TRBJ1-5
CSASLGVNQPQHF
TGCAGTGCTAGTTTGGGAGTCAATCAGCCCCAGCATTTT
>TRBD2|TRBV7-6|NA|TRBJ2-5
CASSLSSGGATETQYF
TGTGCCAGCAGCTTATCGAGCGGGGGGGCCACAGAGACCCAGTACTTC
>TRBD1|TRBV19|NA|TRBJ2-1
CASSSSGTGAYNEQFF
TGTGCCAGTAGTTCCTCCGGGACAGGGGCCTACAATGAGCAGTTCTTC